Presented here are 26 T cell receptor beta chains from one specimen sequenced in a study of shared clonotypes between healthy human individuals. Sequencing used immunoSEQ multiplex PCR; TCRdb keeps in-frame clones, though not all of them. The table lists a few million clones, 93% of them singletons, with under 0.45% in the top ten. The sequenced material came from naive CD4+ T cells from PBMCs. Subset: CD45RA+ positively selected. The receptors were sampled from a man aged 18 to 30 in good health. Some clones in this sample may be carry-over from other donors' samples.

The J gene is TRBJ2-1, the V gene TRBV11-1; TRBD2 matches at 8 bases. The CDR3 is 16 residues long. The V and J ends lost 6 bases and 6 bases, in that order; junction bases with no gene match: 13. CDR1 and CDR2 (germline): SGHAT, FQDESV (reference sequence). This CDR3 is CASSHLRGTSANEQFF. In nucleotides, the CDR3 is TGTGCCAGCAGTCATCTCCGGGGGACTAGTGCCAATGAGCAGTTCTTC.

For this clone: The sample carries other DNA sequences with the same CDR3. The chain has TRBV18 and TRBJ2-7, with D perhaps being TRBD1 or TRBD2 (5 bases each). The V end was cut by 2 bases, the J end by 0 bases, with 8 bases between. CDR1 is KGHSH and CDR2 is LQKENI in the germline V gene. The CDR3 sequence is 14 residues long. CDR3 bases: TGTGCCAGCTCACCAGGGACCGACTCCTACGAGCAGTACTTC. It specifies CASSPGTDSYEQYF. The variable domain in full, with the rest retrieved from reference TRBV18 and TRBJ2-7, is NAGVMQNPRHLVRRRGQEARLRCSPMKGHSHVYWYRQLPEEGLKFMVYLQKENIIDESGMPKERFSAEFPKEGPSILRIQQVVRGDSAAYFCASSPGTDSYEQYFGPGTRLTVT.

This chain links TRBV6-5 with TRBJ2-7; a possible D gene is TRBD1 (7 bases). CDR3 size: 15 residues. Trimming pared 2 bases from V and 3 bases from J, leaving 14 bases between. Germline assignment: CDR1 MNHEY and CDR2 SVGAGI. The CDR3 coding sequence is TGTGCCAGCAGTTACACGGCAGGGGGACTCTACGAGCAGTACTTC. Translation: CASSYTAGGLYEQYF.

Comment on this clone: The sample contains more than one DNA sequence encoding this CDR3. The chain couples TRBV5-1 to TRBJ1-1, with D tentatively TRBD1 (5 bases). The CDR3 is 13 residues long. V lost 4 bases and J 1 base, leaving 8 bases between the germline ends. CDR1 is SGHRS, CDR2 YFSETQ, per germline. The CDR3 DNA follows: TGCGCCAGCAGCGTCACAGGGAACACTGAAGCTTTCTTT. Its translation is CASSVTGNTEAFF.

This chain links TRBV7-2 with TRBJ2-7, with 7 bases matching TRBD2. Germline CDR1 is SGHTA and CDR2 is FQGNSA. The CDR3 extends over 16 amino acids. V shed 1 base, J shed 6 bases, and the junction held 12 bases outside the gene matches. The CDR3 loop is CASSLETRLAAGEQYF. CDR3 coding DNA: TGTGCCAGCAGCTTAGAGACCCGGCTAGCGGCTGGCGAGCAGTACTTC.

The chain combines TRBV6-6 with TRBJ2-1; 7 bases agree with TRBD2. Germline assignment: CDR1 MNHNY and CDR2 SVGAGI (reference sequence). The CDR3 extends over 15 amino acids. V lost 2 bases to trimming and J lost 7 bases; unmatched junction nucleotides: 8. The CDR3 here is CASSYPGPGGNEQFF. CDR3 coding DNA: TGTGCCAGCAGTTACCCGGGTCCCGGGGGGAATGAGCAGTTCTTC.

The genes are TRBV28 and TRBJ2-7; TRBD2 is a possible D gene (7 bases). The V end was cut by 11 bases, the J end by 0 bases, with 14 bases between. CDR1 and CDR2 from the germline V gene are MDHEN and SYDVKM. The CDR3 spans 13 residues. CDR3: CASAGASSYEQYF. The CDR3 DNA is TGTGCCTCCGCGGGGGCTAGCTCCTACGAGCAGTACTTC.

The chain links TRBV28 to TRBJ1-4; the match to TRBD1 covers 8 bases. The CDR3 has 12 residues. The germline V gene has CDR1 MDHEN and CDR2 SYDVKM. With V trimmed by 3 bases and J by 13 bases, 4 bases remained unmatched. CDR3 region: CASSLRGTGLFF. The CDR3 nucleotides read TGTGCCAGCAGTTTGAGGGGGACAGGACTGTTTTTT.

The chain uses TRBV5-1 and TRBJ1-2; a weak D match, TRBD1 (5 bases). With 3 bases removed from V and 10 bases from J, the gap between germline ends came to 19 bases. Per the germline V gene, CDR1 is SGHRS and CDR2 is YFSETQ. The CDR3 totals 14 residues. In nucleotides, the CDR3 is TGCGCCAGCAGCTCCCCGGGACCCGAAGCCCCCTACACCTTC. This translates into CASSSPGPEAPYTF.

The V gene is TRBV19, the J gene TRBJ2-7; D ambiguous. V was clipped by 5 bases and J by 0 bases, with 20 bases between them. CDR3 size: 17 residues. Per germline, CDR1 LNHDA and CDR2 SQIVND (reference sequence). Here the CDR3 reads CASSPSYSNPPSYEQYF. In nucleotides, the CDR3 is TGTGCCAGTAGTCCTTCCTATTCAAATCCGCCCTCCTACGAGCAGTACTTC.

A remark on this clone: The junction departs from the called germline gene at one end, perhaps through a read error. The chain's CDR3 is CAWSVWNF. CDR3 nucleotides: TGTGCCTGGAGTGTATGGAACTTC. The rearrangement links TRBV30 to TRBJ2-5; D uncertain. CDR3 size: 8 residues. Germline values: CDR1 GTSNPN, CDR2 SVGIG (reference sequence).

V gene TRBV5-8 combines with J gene TRBJ2-7, with 8 bases identical to TRBD1. This CDR3 has 15 amino acids. The germline gives CDR1 SGHTS, CDR2 YDEGEE. J gave up 4 bases and V 1 base, and 7 bases lay outside the gene matches. The CDR3 sequence: CASSLRPGGWYEQYF. The DNA for the CDR3 is TGTGCCAGCAGCTTGCGGCCAGGGGGCTGGTACGAGCAGTACTTC.

The rearrangement uses TRBV7-9 and TRBJ1-2; D gene unclear. The CDR3 has 14 amino acids. V was pared by 5 bases and J by 6 bases, with 16 bases between. Germline V gene sequence: CDR1 SEHNR, CDR2 FQNEAQ (reference sequence). CDR3 sequence (DNA): TGTGCCAGCAGCGAAAGACACGGGCTAGATGGCTACACCTTC. It yields the protein CASSERHGLDGYTF.

This clone showed up just a few times. The identical CDR3 is also encoded by other nucleotide sequences in the sample. The chain links TRBV5-1 to TRBJ2-7; TRBD1 agrees at 7 bases. V gave up 4 bases and J gave up 3 bases; unmatched junction bases: 4. In germline, CDR1 is SGHRS, CDR2 YFSETQ. CDR3 length: 13 residues. In nucleotides, the CDR3 is TGCGCCAGCAGCCCCCAGGGGGACTACGAGCAGTACTTC. This gives the protein CASSPQGDYEQYF.

CDR3 loop: CASSIGALGGADTQYF. The CDR3 region has the DNA TGTGCCAGTAGTATAGGGGCCCTTGGGGGCGCAGATACGCAGTATTTT. This chain links TRBV19 with TRBJ2-3, with TRBD1 as a possible D gene (6 bases). V was cut by 1 base and J by 4 bases, with 15 bases left in between. The CDR3 has 16 amino acids. The germline V gene encodes CDR1 LNHDA and CDR2 SQIVND (reference sequence).

The chain combines TRBV27 with TRBJ1-2; D remains unclear. V lost 4 bases and J 5 bases, leaving 17 bases between the germline ends. The CDR3 runs to 15 residues. Germline V gene sequence: CDR1 MNHEY, CDR2 SMNVEV (reference sequence). DNA for the CDR3: TGTGCCAGCAGTTCACCCCGGGCGGGAGAGTATGGCTACACCTTC. It translates to CASSSPRAGEYGYTF.

The chain has TRBV28 and TRBJ2-7, with 10 nucleotides matching TRBD2. Germline V gives CDR1 MDHEN, CDR2 SYDVKM. The CDR3 covers 15 residues. J was trimmed by 2 bases and V by 3 bases; bases with no gene match: 4. The CDR3: CASSFRLAGTYEQYF. The CDR3 DNA is TGTGCCAGCAGTTTTCGACTAGCGGGCACCTACGAGCAGTACTTC.

The rearrangement uses TRBV5-4 and TRBJ2-7; no definite D call. This CDR3 is built from 15 residues. The germline V gene encodes CDR1 SGHNT and CDR2 YYREEE (reference sequence). V lost 0 bases and J lost 5, with 15 bases in between. The CDR3 here is CASSLARGISDEQYF. CDR3 in DNA: TGTGCCAGCAGCTTGGCTCGCGGAATATCGGACGAGCAGTACTTC.

On this clone: Within the sample, other DNA sequences also encode this same CDR3. This chain joins TRBV6-5 and TRBJ2-1, with 12 bases lining up with TRBD2. The V gene end was trimmed by 5 bases and the J gene end by 7 bases; junction bases not matched to a gene: 6. From germline, CDR1 is MNHEY and CDR2 SVGAGI. This CDR3 is built from 15 residues. This chain's CDR3 is CASSRLAGVGNEQFF. DNA for the CDR3: TGTGCCAGCAGTAGACTAGCGGGAGTAGGTAATGAGCAGTTCTTC.

V is TRBV28 and J is TRBJ2-7; the match to TRBD2 covers 9 bases. Germline lookup yields CDR1 MDHEN and CDR2 SYDVKM. Trimming at V came to 5 bases and at J to 2 bases, leaving 7 bases not matched to a gene. The CDR3 has 15 amino acids. The CDR3 DNA reads TGTGCCAGCAGTGAGCTAGCGGGGACCCCCTACGAGCAGTACTTC. As protein: CASSELAGTPYEQYF. Together with reference TRBV28 and TRBJ2-7, the CDR3 gives the full variable domain: DVKVTQSSRYLVKRTGEKVFLECVQDMDHENMFWYRQDPGLGLRLIYFSYDVKMKEKGDIPEGYSVSREKKERFSLILESASTNQTSMYLCASSELAGTPYEQYFGPGTRLTVT.

The chain links TRBV6-5 to TRBJ2-7, with 10 bases fitting TRBD2. The CDR3 spans 16 residues. V trimming: 0 bases; J trimming: 4 bases; junction bases outside the gene matches: 6. Per the germline V gene, CDR1 is MNHEY and CDR2 is SVGAGI. The CDR3 DNA sequence: TGTGCCAGCAGTTACTCCAGCGGGAGGGCGTTGTACGAGCAGTACTTC. This encodes CASSYSSGRALYEQYF.

A few counts support this clone. The CDR3 DNA reads TGTGCCAGCAGACCTCAGGTCACTGAGCAGTTCTTC. It encodes CASRPQVTEQFF. The chain uses TRBV2 and TRBJ2-1; no firm D call. The CDR3 totals 12 residues. CDR1 is SNHLY, CDR2 FYNNEI, per germline. Between the trimmed V and J ends, which lost 6 bases and 9 bases, there was a span of 12 bases.

The chain carries TRBV6-6 and TRBJ2-1; D perhaps matches TRBD2 (5 bases). Trimming shortened V by 5 bases and J by 12 bases, and 11 bases separated the two germline ends. The CDR3 spans 11 residues. Germline V gene data show CDR1 as MNHNY and CDR2 as SVGAGI (reference sequence). In DNA form, the CDR3 reads TGTGCCAGCAGTAACCCAGGACTGCAGTTCTTC. Amino acids: CASSNPGLQFF.

On this clone: A junction boundary mismatches the germline segment, possibly from a read error. Other nucleotide sequences from this sample produce the same CDR3. This sequence joins TRBV7-3 and TRBJ2-2; 8 bases match TRBD2. From germline, CDR1 is SGHTA and CDR2 FQGTGA. The CDR3 contains 16 residues. The CDR3 loop is CASSLNSGTNTGELFF. CDR3 DNA: TGTGCCAGCAGTTTAAATAGCGGGACGAACACCGGGGAGCTGTTTTTT. The entire variable domain, with the rest obtained from reference TRBV7-3 and TRBJ2-2, is as follows: GAGVSQTPSNKVTEKGKYVELRCDPISGHTALYWYRQSLGQGPEFLIYFQGTGAADDSGLPNDRFFAVRPEGSVSTLKIQRTERGDSAVYLCASSLNSGTNTGELFFGEGSRLTVL.

The chain employs TRBV28 and TRBJ2-5; no firm D call. The V end lost 4 bases, the J end lost 4 bases, and 28 bases lay between the germline ends. In germline, CDR1 is MDHEN, CDR2 SYDVKM. The CDR3 extends over 19 amino acids. CDR3 nucleotide sequence: TGTGCCAGCAGTTCAACCAAATCGTCCGGCGATAGTTTGCGAGAGACCCAGTACTTC. Protein product: CASSSTKSSGDSLRETQYF.

CDR3 sequence reads: CASSPGLAGGDEQFF. The CDR3 DNA reads as TGTGCCAGCAGCCCGGGTTTAGCGGGAGGCGATGAGCAGTTCTTC. The V call is TRBV11-3, the J call TRBJ2-1; TRBD2 matches at 10 bases. The V gene end was trimmed by 5 bases and the J gene end by 8 bases; junction bases not matched to a gene: 9. This CDR3 region has 15 residues. CDR1 is SGHNT, CDR2 YENEEA, per germline. Full variable domain (rest looked up from reference TRBV11-3 and TRBJ2-1): EAGVVQSPRYKIIEKKQPVAFWCNPISGHNTLYWYLQNLGQGPELLIRYENEEAVDDSQLPKDRFSAERLKGVDSTLKIQPAELGDSAVYLCASSPGLAGGDEQFFGPGTRLTVL.